The next 16 T cell receptor beta chains were all read from a single sample in a study of blood T cell repertoires in COVID-19. The repertoire was sequenced with immunoSEQ multiplex PCR; TCRdb's copy has only in-frame clones and lacks some. Of under 200,000 clones in the sample, 86% were seen once. What was sequenced was PBMCs or T cells enriched from blood (not recorded which). These receptor sequences come from a man aged 35-49 years with acute COVID-19.

The chain recombines TRBV6-5 with TRBJ1-2; 9 bases align to TRBD1. The V segment lost 0 bases and the J segment 5 bases; nucleotides outside the gene matches: 7. The CDR3 consists of 16 residues. Per the germline V gene, CDR1 is MNHEY and CDR2 is SVGAGI. CDR3 nucleotides: TGTGCCAGCAGTTACTCTCTCGGACAGGGGTCGTATGGCTACACCTTC. Protein product: CASSYSLGQGSYGYTF.

The chain joins TRBV28 to TRBJ1-1; weak D call: TRBD1 (6 bases). The germline V gene encodes CDR1 MDHEN and CDR2 SYDVKM. This CDR3 spans 19 amino acids. Trimming took 3 bases from V and 1 from J, leaving 24 bases between them. DNA of the CDR3: TGTGCCAGCAGTTTTCCCGCCCCCCGGGACAAAAAGCCGAACACTGAAGCTTTCTTT. This translates into CASSFPAPRDKKPNTEAFF.

V usage is TRBV30 and J usage is TRBJ2-6; unclear D gene. The CDR3 is 12 amino acids. The V and J ends lost 4 bases and 2 bases respectively, with 3 bases between them. CDR1 and CDR2 from the germline V gene are GTSNPN and SVGIG (reference sequence). CDR3: CAWTAGANVLTF. The CDR3 DNA sequence: TGTGCCTGGACAGCTGGGGCCAACGTCCTGACTTTC.

The chain couples TRBV28 to TRBJ1-4; 9 nucleotides agree with TRBD1. V was clipped by 7 bases and J by 8 bases; unmatched bases: 8. The CDR3 has 14 amino acids. Germline V gene lookup returns CDR1 MDHEN and CDR2 SYDVKM. This CDR3 reads CASKRRDRDEKLFF. The DNA of the CDR3 is TGTGCCAGCAAACGTCGGGACAGGGACGAAAAACTGTTTTTT.

V usage is TRBV19 and J usage is TRBJ2-4; TRBD1 might be the D (5 bases). V was trimmed by 5 bases and J by 5 bases, leaving 13 bases between them. The CDR3 is 14 amino acids. Looked up from germline, CDR1 is LNHDA and CDR2 is SQIVND (reference sequence). The CDR3 DNA sequence: TGTGCCAGTAGTCCCCAGGGTAACGAAAACATTCAGTACTTC. It is translated as CASSPQGNENIQYF.

With regard to this clone: Compared with germline, one end of the junction differs, possibly owing to a read error. The CDR3: CASSLAQGNAEAFF. The CDR3 coding sequence is TGTGCCAGCAGCTTGGCACAGGGGAACGCTGAAGCTTTCTTT. The chain employs TRBV5-4 and TRBJ1-1; TRBD1 matches 7 bases. CDR1 and CDR2 from the germline V gene are SGHNT and YYREEE (reference sequence). The CDR3 length is 14 residues.

This clone was seen once. This chain uses TRBV7-2 with TRBJ2-7; maybe TRBD1 (6 bases). The CDR3 has 13 amino acids. Germline CDR1 and CDR2: SGHTA and FQGNSA. V shed 10 bases and J shed 3 bases, with 16 bases lying between them. The CDR3 nucleotides read TGTGCCATCCTGGGCAGGGGCGTCTACGAGCAGTACTTC. It encodes CAILGRGVYEQYF. The entire variable domain, with the rest obtained from reference TRBV7-2 and TRBJ2-7, is as follows: GAGVSQSPSNKVTEKGKDVELRCDPISGHTALYWYRQSLGQGLEFLIYFQGNSAPDKSGLPSDRFSAERTGGSVSTLTIQRTQQEDSAVYLCAILGRGVYEQYFGPGTRLTVT.

This clone appeared once. The genes are TRBV30 and TRBJ1-4; 9 bases are a match to TRBD1. Per the germline V gene, CDR1 is GTSNPN and CDR2 is SVGIG (reference sequence). CDR3 length: 14 amino acids. V trimming: 3 bases; J trimming: 7 bases; junction bases outside the gene matches: 6. CDR3 amino acids: CAWSTGTGSEKLFF. The CDR3 bases are TGTGCCTGGAGCACCGGGACAGGGAGTGAAAAACTGTTTTTT.

The chain recombines TRBV30 with TRBJ2-5; D ambiguous. CDR1 and CDR2 from the germline V gene are GTSNPN and SVGIG (reference sequence). V was pared by 0 bases and J by 2 bases, with 10 bases between. This CDR3 contains 14 residues. The CDR3 region is CAWSVGALQETQYF. The DNA for the CDR3 is TGTGCCTGGAGTGTAGGAGCGCTACAAGAGACCCAGTACTTC.

This chain uses TRBV19 with TRBJ1-6, with D uncertain. Germline CDR1 is LNHDA and CDR2 is SQIVND (reference sequence). V was shortened by 7 bases and J by 0 bases, with 4 bases between the two germline ends. The CDR3 contains 13 residues. This CDR3 reads CASKSSYNSPLHF. CDR3 nucleotides: TGTGCCAGTAAGAGCTCCTATAATTCACCCCTCCACTTT.

This clone has only a few counts. CDR3 DNA sequence: TGTGCCGGCGCTAGCGGGGTGTACGAGCAGTACTTC. It translates to CAGASGVYEQYF. V is TRBV30 and J is TRBJ2-7, with TRBD2 matching 9 bases. The CDR3 length is 12 residues. Germline CDR1 GTSNPN, CDR2 SVGIG (reference sequence). Losses at the gene ends were 8 bases for V and 4 bases for J; bases not matched to a gene: 6.

In this sample, this clone turned up once. The chain uses TRBV28 and TRBJ2-7, with D hard to call. The V end lost 1 base, the J end lost 6 bases, and 13 bases lay between the germline ends. The CDR3 loop spans 14 amino acids. The germline V gene has CDR1 MDHEN and CDR2 SYDVKM. CDR3 nucleotide sequence: TGTGCCAGCAGTTTATCCCGGCGTACTATCGAGCAGTACTTC. This encodes CASSLSRRTIEQYF.

The chain joins TRBV29-1 to TRBJ2-3; 7 bases are a match to TRBD2. V lost 4 bases to trimming and J lost 3 bases; unmatched junction nucleotides: 7. In germline, CDR1 is SQVTM, CDR2 ANQGSEA. The CDR3 contains 14 residues. The CDR3 sequence: CSVVPAGRTDTQYF. The CDR3 DNA is TGCAGCGTTGTCCCAGCGGGACGAACAGATACGCAGTATTTT.

The chain carries TRBV25-1 and TRBJ2-3; 7 bases fit TRBD2. With 8 bases clipped from V and 4 bases from J, the junction kept 12 bases outside the gene matches. Germline CDR1 MGHDK, CDR2 SYGVNS. There are 15 residues in the CDR3. Here the CDR3 reads CASRGGGGRADTQYF. In nucleotides, the CDR3 is TGTGCCAGCCGAGGCGGGGGTGGCCGGGCAGATACGCAGTATTTT.

This clone was counted once. The chain recombines TRBV24-1 with TRBJ2-3, with TRBD2 matching over 10 bases. The V and J ends lost 9 bases and 9 bases, in that order; junction bases with no gene match: 14. This CDR3 is 15 amino acids long. Germline loops: CDR1 KGHDR, CDR2 SFDVKD. Written as DNA, the CDR3 is TGTGCCACCGCTACCACTAGCGGGGTGGACGGAACGCAGTATTTT. This encodes CATATTSGVDGTQYF.

V usage is TRBV6-5 and J usage is TRBJ2-1; D uncertain. Germline CDR1 is MNHEY and CDR2 is SVGAGI. V was clipped by 4 bases and J by 0 bases, with 13 bases between them. The CDR3 runs to 16 residues. The CDR3 coding sequence is TGTGCCAGCAGTTTTACCTCCTATGGCTCCTACAATGAGCAGTTCTTC. Its protein is CASSFTSYGSYNEQFF.